The T cell receptor beta chain under discussion was sequenced for a study of beta chain features in type 1 diabetes. Findings of the study overall: Type 1 diabetes patients had moderately but significantly shorter TCRB CDR3s in all four CD4+ subsets.

In regard to this clone: Antigen: not known.

Sequencing targeted expressed TCRB transcripts, as all isolated RNA had been reverse transcribed. Assay used: immunoSEQ multiplex PCR; TCRdb lists only in-frame clones, some missing. The repertoire holds approximately 57,000 clones, roughly half seen once, with approximately 2.5% in the top ten. The sequence derives from a woman aged 40 to 50 with type 1 diabetes. Sequences were obtained from Tregs from blood.

CDR3 in DNA: TGTGCCAGCAGCGTACAGACAGGGCCCGGGGAGCTGTTTTTT. It encodes CASSVQTGPGELFF. The J gene is TRBJ2-2, the V gene TRBV9, with 7 bases lining up with TRBD1. V lost 1 base and J lost 6; bases outside the gene matches: 3. The CDR3 loop spans 14 amino acids. The germline gives CDR1 SGDLS, CDR2 YYNGEE.